The rows below give T cell receptor beta chains drawn from one sample of a study of control samples from healthy donors and cancer patients. The data were produced by immunoSEQ multiplex PCR, yet TCRdb's version contains in-frame clones alone and is incomplete. Of roughly 70,000 clones in the sample, 84% were seen once. Sequenced input: blood. The receptors stem from a man aged 45-65 years in good health. CDR3s include the opening cysteine and the closing phenylalanine or tryptophan. D genes are given only for firm matches. Clone sizes are given selectively: once, few, many, or a class where the clone is expanded.

clone size: .
J gene: TRBJ2-1
D gene: .
V gene: TRBV5-1
CDR3 DNA: TGCGCCAGCAGCTTGGTATTAGGAGGGGATGAGCAGTTCTTC
CDR3 protein: CASSLVLGGDEQFF

clone size: once
J gene: TRBJ2-7
D gene: TRBD2
V gene: TRBV3-1/TRBV3-2
CDR3 DNA: TGTGTCAGCAGCCAATCGCCTAGCGGGAGTGCATACGAGCAGTACTTC
CDR3 protein: CVSSQSPSGSAYEQYF

clone size: .
J gene: TRBJ1-1
D gene: .
V gene: TRBV5-1
CDR3 DNA: TGCGCCAGCAGCCTAAAAGGGGGCACTGAAGCTTTCTTT
CDR3 protein: CASSLKGGTEAFF

clone size: .
J gene: TRBJ2-1
D gene: .
V gene: TRBV30
CDR3 DNA: TGTGCCTGGAGTTTGACAGGAAGCTCCTACAATGAGCAGTTCTTC
CDR3 protein: CAWSLTGSSYNEQFF

clone size: once
J gene: TRBJ2-1
D gene: TRBD1
V gene: TRBV5-1
CDR3 DNA: TGCGCCAGCAGCCTGAGGACAGGGGGCGCTTCCTACAATGAGCAGTTCTTC
CDR3 protein: CASSLRTGGASYNEQFF

clone size: .
J gene: TRBJ2-1
D gene: .
V gene: TRBV6-4
CDR3 DNA: TGTGCCAGCAGAGGGACAATCGCAAGCGATGAGCAGTTCTTC
CDR3 protein: CASRGTIASDEQFF

clone size: .
J gene: TRBJ2-5
D gene: .
V gene: TRBV10-3
CDR3 DNA: TGTGCCATCAGTGCCGGACAGCTAGAGACCCAGTACTTC
CDR3 protein: CAISAGQLETQYF

clone size: once
J gene: TRBJ2-7
D gene: .
V gene: TRBV11-3
CDR3 DNA: TGTGCCAGCAGCTTGGGGGAATTAGGACAGAAGCAGTACTTC
CDR3 protein: CASSLGELGQKQYF

clone size: .
J gene: TRBJ2-7
D gene: .
V gene: TRBV21-1
CDR3 DNA: TGTGCCAGCAGCAAACATGGGCCCGGCGGGCAGTACTTC
CDR3 protein: CASSKHGPGGQYF

clone size: .
J gene: TRBJ1-1
D gene: .
V gene: TRBV29-1
CDR3 DNA: TGCAGCGTTGAAGATCTGGGGGGAGGGAACACTGAAGCTTTCTTT
CDR3 protein: CSVEDLGGGNTEAFF

clone size: .
J gene: TRBJ2-2
D gene: TRBD1
V gene: TRBV9
CDR3 DNA: TGTGCCAGCAGCCCGAGGACAGGGGCGACCGGGGAGCTGTTTTTT
CDR3 protein: CASSPRTGATGELFF

clone size: many
J gene: TRBJ2-7
D gene: .
V gene: TRBV6-6
CDR3 DNA: TGTGCCAGCAGGGGGGGACGAGACCCTTCCTACGAGCAGTACTTC
CDR3 protein: CASRGGRDPSYEQYF

clone size: .
J gene: TRBJ2-2
D gene: .
V gene: TRBV7-9
CDR3 DNA: TGTGCCAGCAGCCCTATCCGCACCGGGGAGCTGTTTTTT
CDR3 protein: CASSPIRTGELFF

clone size: .
J gene: TRBJ1-1
D gene: TRBD1
V gene: TRBV18
CDR3 DNA: TGTGCCAGCTCACTGGGACAGGGAACTGAAGCTTTCTTT
CDR3 protein: CASSLGQGTEAFF

clone size: .
J gene: TRBJ2-1
D gene: .
V gene: TRBV5-1
CDR3 DNA: TGCGCCAGCAGCTTGGTAGTAGCTCGCGGTGAGCAGTTCTTC
CDR3 protein: CASSLVVARGEQFF

clone size: .
J gene: TRBJ2-7
D gene: TRBD1
V gene: TRBV28
CDR3 DNA: TGTGCCAGCAGTTTCAGGGGGCGGTCCTACGAGCAGTACTTC
CDR3 protein: CASSFRGRSYEQYF

clone size: .
J gene: TRBJ2-3
D gene: .
V gene: TRBV19
CDR3 DNA: TGTGCCAGTAGTCGGCAGGGTGGGGGAGATACGCAGTATTTT
CDR3 protein: CASSRQGGGDTQYF

clone size: .
J gene: TRBJ1-6
D gene: TRBD1
V gene: TRBV5-3
CDR3 DNA: TGTGCCAGAAGCTTAGGTCCCGTTGGGGACAGGGGTTCGGGGCTTAATTCACCCCTCCACTTT
CDR3 protein: CARSLGPVGDRGSGLNSPLHF

clone size: .
J gene: TRBJ1-1
D gene: .
V gene: TRBV6-1
CDR3 DNA: TGTGCCAGCAGTGATAGGGGGGGAGTCACTGAAGCTTTCTTT
CDR3 protein: CASSDRGGVTEAFF

clone size: .
J gene: TRBJ1-2
D gene: TRBD1
V gene: TRBV6-5
CDR3 DNA: TGTGCCAGCAGTCGGACAGGCTATGGCTACACCTTC
CDR3 protein: CASSRTGYGYTF

clone size: .
J gene: TRBJ1-6
D gene: .
V gene: TRBV7-2
CDR3 DNA: TGTGCCAGCAGCTTAGGCCTAAATTCACCCCTCCACTTT
CDR3 protein: CASSLGLNSPLHF

clone size: .
J gene: TRBJ1-1
D gene: .
V gene: TRBV10-2
CDR3 DNA: TGCGCCAGCACTTACAGGGTGAACACTGAAGCTTTCTTT
CDR3 protein: CASTYRVNTEAFF

clone size: .
J gene: TRBJ1-2
D gene: TRBD1
V gene: TRBV7-2
CDR3 DNA: TGTGCCAGCAGCTCTACCGGGACAGGGGGCAATGGCTACACCTTC
CDR3 protein: CASSSTGTGGNGYTF

clone size: once
J gene: TRBJ2-3
D gene: TRBD2
V gene: TRBV2
CDR3 DNA: TGTGCCAGCAGTGATTTATGGACTAGCGGGGGGCCGGAAACAGATACGCAGTATTTT
CDR3 protein: CASSDLWTSGGPETDTQYF

clone size: .
J gene: TRBJ2-1
D gene: TRBD2
V gene: TRBV12-5
CDR3 DNA: TGTGCTAGTGTCAACAGCGGGGGGCCTGGGGATGAGCAGTTCTTC
CDR3 protein: CASVNSGGPGDEQFF

clone size: few
J gene: TRBJ1-2
D gene: .
V gene: TRBV12-3/TRBV12-4
CDR3 DNA: TGTGCCAGTTCTGAAAGGTTCAACTATGGCTACACCTTC
CDR3 protein: CASSERFNYGYTF